Sequencing of this T cell receptor (beta chain) was carried out in a study of vaccination effects on CD4 cells after COVID-19. On this clone: Its matching antigen is unknown.

The CDR3 extends over 14 amino acids. CDR1 SGHNT and CDR2 YYREEE come from the germline V gene (reference sequence). Trimming pared 0 bases from V and 5 bases from J, leaving 8 bases between. The repertoire was sequenced with immunoSEQ multiplex PCR; TCRdb's copy has only in-frame clones and lacks some. The sample yields about 33,000 clones, roughly 86% seen once. Sequencing followed a ViraFEST assay step that expanded antigen-specific CD4+ T cells with viral peptide pools. Having been cultured for 10 days, the cells underwent CD4+ T cell isolation. Participants were given two doses of BNT162b2 or mRNA-1273 vaccine. After approximately 2 million PBMC were placed in each well, they were cultured with approximately 10 IU/ml IL-2 and around 10 ug/ml peptides.

This receptor was identified in a human donor who received a COVID-19 vaccine. Some clones in this sample may be carry-over from other donors' samples. The starting material was CD4+ T cells from PBMCs cultured with HCoV-NL63 spike peptides, obtained after COVID-19 vaccination. The chain couples TRBV5-4 to TRBJ2-2; D ambiguous. The CDR3: CASSLGLLTGELFF. DNA of the CDR3: TGTGCCAGCAGCTTGGGACTTTTAACCGGGGAGCTGTTTTTT. The complete variable domain, with remaining parts taken from reference TRBV5-4 and TRBJ2-2, reads ETGVTQSPTHLIKTRGQQVTLRCSSQSGHNTVSWYQQALGQGPQFIFQYYREEENGRGNFPPRFSGLQFPNYSSELNVNALELDDSALYLCASSLGLLTGELFFGEGSRLTVL.